The source of this TCR beta chain is a study of blood T cells in healthy people across ages. Through a sample-barcoded 5' primer and a J-beta primer mix, a second PCR was run for 7 to 11 cycles. Each cDNA molecule was tagged by a template-switch adaptor with 12 random nucleotides. Each sample provided no less than 2.5 million CDR3-containing paired-end reads. TCRdb itself ran the 5' RACE reads through MiXCR, one entry per CDR3 protein. Here the sample spans hundreds of thousands of distinct CDR3 sequences, under 30% being singletons. This clonotype was detected only a few times. The CDR3 is made up of 15 amino acids. V shed 3 bases and J shed 1 base, with 13 bases lying between them. CDR1 is SGHKS, CDR2 YYEKEE, per germline (reference sequence). These data also featured in a second study, about T cells of mothers and their children.

This TCR was sampled from a boy younger than 18 in good health. Sequencing used blood. V gene TRBV5-5 combines with J gene TRBJ1-1; D perhaps matches TRBD1 (6 bases). In DNA, the CDR3 is TGTGCCAGCAGCTCGCCTGGGGGGGCGAACACTGAAGCTTTCTTT. Translating gives CASSSPGGANTEAFF.